The next 27 T cell receptor beta chains were all read from a single sample in a study of blood T cell repertoires in COVID-19 (dated by TCRdb to 2018 to 2021). Libraries were prepared through the immunoSEQ multiplex PCR assay. The immuneACCESS repertoire file appears here via TCRdb, limited to in-frame rearrangements. These files lack a portion of the clones; in checked studies, under half of the deficit traces to unresolved V genes, and the cause of the others is not known. This sample gives 140,000 to 150,000 clones in total; 75% to 90% of them show up just once. Of the sample, approximately 3.5% falls within the top ten clones. Specimen: peripheral blood. These receptors all stem from a man in his 70s who had recovered from COVID-19.

The V gene is TRBV18, the J gene TRBJ1-4; D not resolved. The CDR3 sequence is 15 residues long. V was trimmed by 3 bases and J by 7 bases, leaving 15 bases between them. The V gene's germline CDR1 is KGHSH and CDR2 LQKENI. The CDR3 here is CASSPQSPSGEKLFF. CDR3 DNA sequence: TGTGCCAGCTCACCCCAATCACCGTCAGGTGAAAAACTGTTTTTT.

The chain couples TRBV6-2 or TRBV6-3 to TRBJ1-5; 8 positions match TRBD1. The CDR3 extends over 15 amino acids. The trim removed 2 bases at V and 6 bases at J, leaving 6 bases unmatched. The germline V gene has CDR1 MNHEY and CDR2 SVGEGT. The CDR3, as DNA: TGTGCCAGCAGTTACGGGGACAGGAGCGGTCAGCCCCAGCATTTT. Translated: CASSYGDRSGQPQHF.

The V gene is TRBV10-3, the J gene TRBJ2-7; 7 nucleotides line up with TRBD2. Germline CDR1 and CDR2: ENHRY and SYGVKD. The CDR3 consists of 11 residues. The V segment lost 9 bases and the J segment 2 bases; nucleotides outside the gene matches: 1. The CDR3 loop reads CAIAGAYEQYF. CDR3 bases: TGTGCCATTGCGGGGGCCTACGAGCAGTACTTC.

This chain uses TRBV3-1 (or the pseudogene TRBV3-2) with TRBJ2-3, with a weak D call TRBD2 (6 bases). Germline-derived CDR1 and CDR2 are LGHDT and YNNKEL (reference sequence). V was shortened by 1 base and J by 0 bases, with 11 bases between the two germline ends. The CDR3 extends over 16 amino acids. CDR3 in amino acids: CASSQVRGTSTDTQYF. The CDR3 bases are TGTGCCAGCAGCCAAGTCCGGGGGACTAGCACAGATACGCAGTATTTT.

This clone is a singleton in its sample. The chain joins TRBV5-1 to TRBJ2-1; 10 nucleotides line up with TRBD2. Germline CDR1 SGHRS, CDR2 YFSETQ. V lost 5 bases and J lost 9; bases outside the gene matches: 14. This CDR3 is 16 amino acids long. The CDR3 DNA is TGCGCCAGCAGTTTCATTTTAGCGGGAGGCTCCGGTGAGCAGTTCTTC. The encoded protein is CASSFILAGGSGEQFF.

The chain combines TRBV2 with TRBJ1-6; D is possibly TRBD1 (5 bases). The CDR3 consists of 15 residues. V was shortened by 2 bases and J by 6 bases, with 11 bases between the two germline ends. In germline, CDR1 is SNHLY, CDR2 FYNNEI. The CDR3 sequence is CASSEYGRVNSPLHF. Here the CDR3 DNA reads TGTGCCAGCAGTGAATATGGCAGGGTTAATTCACCCCTCCACTTT.

V usage is TRBV10-3 and J usage is TRBJ1-1, with D unclear. V gave up 0 bases and J gave up 6 bases, with 11 bases separating them. Germline V lookup: CDR1 ENHRY, CDR2 SYGVKD. The CDR3 spans 14 residues. The DNA of the CDR3 is TGTGCCATCAGTGAGTCGTCGGGATGGGCTGAAGCTTTCTTT. Protein: CAISESSGWAEAFF.

The chain recombines TRBV13 with TRBJ1-1; 7 bases map to TRBD1. The germline gives CDR1 PRHDT, CDR2 FYEKMQ (reference sequence). Trimming cost V 4 bases and J 4 bases; bases outside gene matches: 6. The CDR3 totals 14 residues. The CDR3: CASSSMTGSTEAFF. DNA of the CDR3: TGTGCCAGCAGCTCAATGACAGGGTCCACTGAAGCTTTCTTT.

V gene TRBV5-1 combines with J gene TRBJ1-2, with TRBD1 matching 10 bases. The J segment lost 4 bases and the V segment lost 4 bases, leaving 4 bases of the junction unmatched. CDR1 and CDR2 from the germline V gene are SGHRS and YFSETQ. This CDR3 spans 14 amino acids. The CDR3 DNA reads as TGCGCCAGCAGCACCGGACAGGGGGTCTATGGCTACACCTTC. Its protein is CASSTGQGVYGYTF. Using reference TRBV5-1 and TRBJ1-2 for the parts outside the CDR3, the full variable domain is KAGVTQTPRYLIKTRGQQVTLSCSPISGHRSVSWYQQTPGQGLQFLFEYFSETQRNKGNFPGRFSGRQFSNSRSEMNVSTLELGDSALYLCASSTGQGVYGYTFGSGTRLTVV.

This chain connects TRBV4-1 to TRBJ2-3; 12 bases are a match to TRBD2. V lost 2 bases to trimming and J lost 7 bases; unmatched junction nucleotides: 4. CDR1 is MGHRA and CDR2 is YSYEKL in the germline V gene. This CDR3 has 15 residues. CDR3 coding DNA: TGCGCCAGCAGCCAACTAGCGGGAGGGCCATATACGCAGTATTTT. Its translation is CASSQLAGGPYTQYF.

This clone was observed a single time. The chain uses TRBV27 and TRBJ1-1, with 7 bases matching TRBD1. V was pared by 7 bases and J by 4 bases, with 9 bases of the junction left unmatched. Per the germline V gene, CDR1 is MNHEY and CDR2 is SMNVEV (reference sequence). The CDR3 is 14 residues long. In DNA form, the CDR3 reads TGTGCCAGCATTAGAGGGGGCGGGCGCACTGAAGCTTTCTTT. Its translation is CASIRGGGRTEAFF.

V usage is TRBV12-2 and J usage is TRBJ2-5; the table's D call of TRBD2 was not tested on the DNA. TRBV12-2 is marked as a pseudogene. The CDR3 loop spans 13 amino acids. CDR3 sequence (DNA): TGTGCAAGTCGCTTAGGAGGGAGGGAGCCCCAGTACTTC. Its protein product is CASRLGGREPQYF.

The V and J genes are TRBV6-2 or TRBV6-3 and TRBJ2-7, with 10 nucleotides matching TRBD2. The CDR3 is made up of 16 amino acids. Per germline, CDR1 MNHEY and CDR2 SVGEGT. The V and J ends lost 4 bases and 1 base, in that order; junction bases with no gene match: 7. The CDR3 DNA is TGTGCCAGCAGTTGGGCTAGCGGGAGTTATTCCTACGAGCAGTACTTC. This sequence encodes CASSWASGSYSYEQYF.

This clone came up a few times. This sequence joins TRBV18 and TRBJ2-7; D might be TRBD2 (6 bases). The V and J ends lost 3 bases and 5 bases respectively, with 14 bases between them. CDR1 is KGHSH and CDR2 is LQKENI in the germline V gene. The CDR3 has 14 residues. The DNA for the CDR3 is TGTGCCAGCTCACCCCCCGGAGGGAGCGACGAGCAGTACTTC. Its translation is CASSPPGGSDEQYF.

This clone appeared a single time. The chain couples TRBV19 to TRBJ1-1; D possibly corresponds to TRBD1 (6 bases). Germline V gives CDR1 LNHDA, CDR2 SQIVND (reference sequence). V lost 5 bases and J lost 4, with 17 bases in between. The CDR3 contains 15 residues. The CDR3 sequence is CASSEGGHARTEAFF. As DNA, the CDR3 is TGTGCCAGTAGTGAGGGGGGGCATGCGCGCACTGAAGCTTTCTTT.

In its sample, this clone was seen a few times. The gene calls are TRBV9 and TRBJ2-5; 8 nucleotides align to TRBD2. The CDR3 contains 16 residues. V lost 3 bases and J lost 7; bases outside the gene matches: 14. The germline V gene encodes CDR1 SGDLS and CDR2 YYNGEE. The CDR3: CASSANSGGGRVTQYF. The CDR3, as DNA: TGTGCCAGCAGCGCCAACAGCGGGGGAGGGCGGGTGACCCAGTACTTC.

The rearrangement links TRBV29-1 to TRBJ2-1; TRBD2 matches at 10 bases. V dropped 7 bases and J dropped 6; count of bases not matched to a gene: 6. The CDR3 loop spans 13 amino acids. CDR1 is SQVTM, CDR2 ANQGSEA, per germline. CDR3 loop: CSATGTSVNEQFF. As DNA, the CDR3 is TGCAGCGCCACCGGGACTAGCGTCAATGAGCAGTTCTTC.

The V and J genes are TRBV28 and TRBJ2-7, with D unresolved. The CDR3 runs to 15 residues. The ends were cut back, 7 bases at V and 2 bases at J, with 18 bases in the middle. Germline loops: CDR1 MDHEN, CDR2 SYDVKM. For the CDR3, the DNA is TGTGCCAGCATCGGTCCCGGAGAATCGACCTACGAGCAGTACTTC. Protein product: CASIGPGESTYEQYF.

This clone was found once. The rearrangement links TRBV18 to TRBJ2-5, with D possibly TRBD1 on 5 matching bases. CDR1 is KGHSH and CDR2 is LQKENI in the germline V gene. The CDR3 runs 16 residues. Trimming removed 3 bases from V and 5 bases from J, with 19 bases in between. The CDR3 DNA is TGTGCCAGCTCACCCTACGCCAGCACAGGCCGGGAGACCCAGTACTTC. This sequence encodes CASSPYASTGRETQYF.

This clone was seen only a few times. The CDR3 DNA follows: TGTGCCTGGAGTGAGGGGTTCAGCAATCAGCCCCAGCATTTT. This encodes CAWSEGFSNQPQHF. The chain recombines TRBV30 with TRBJ1-5; D is possibly TRBD1 (5 bases). V was pared by 1 base and J by 1 base, with 8 bases between. Germline CDR1 is GTSNPN and CDR2 is SVGIG (reference sequence). The CDR3 sequence is 14 residues long. Variable domain in full (rest from reference TRBV30 and TRBJ1-5): SQTIHQWPATLVQPVGSPLSLECTVEGTSNPNLYWYRQAAGRGLQLLFYSVGIGQISSEVPQNLSASRPQDRQFILSSKKLLLSDSGFYLCAWSEGFSNQPQHFGDGTRLSIL.

V and J are TRBV6-6 and TRBJ2-7; 8 bases align to TRBD2. Germline lookup yields CDR1 MNHNY and CDR2 SVGAGI (reference sequence). CDR3 length: 12 amino acids. Germline trimming cut 9 bases from V and 3 bases from J; bases unmatched to any gene: 4. Here the CDR3 reads CASRGGGYEQYF. For the CDR3, the DNA is TGTGCCAGTCGGGGGGGCGGCTACGAGCAGTACTTC.

The J gene is TRBJ2-4, the V gene TRBV5-1; 9 nucleotides match TRBD1. The V gene end was trimmed by 6 bases and the J gene end by 1 base; junction bases not matched to a gene: 8. Germline V gives CDR1 SGHRS, CDR2 YFSETQ. The CDR3 has 16 amino acids. The CDR3 DNA reads TGCGCCAGCAACGTCCTACAGGGGGCTGCCAAAAACATTCAGTACTTC. Translating it yields CASNVLQGAAKNIQYF.

This chain uses TRBV30 with TRBJ2-3; TRBD2 aligns across 13 bases. This CDR3 has 16 residues. V was pared by 2 bases and J by 4 bases, with 6 bases of the junction left unmatched. Germline V CDR1 and CDR2: GTSNPN, SVGIG (reference sequence). The CDR3 here is CAWSPWTSGRADTQYF. CDR3 DNA: TGTGCCTGGAGTCCCTGGACTAGCGGGAGAGCAGATACGCAGTATTTT.

The chain recombines TRBV4-1 with TRBJ2-1, with TRBD1 as a possible D gene (5 bases). V was clipped by 1 base and J by 12 bases, with 16 bases between them. CDR3 length equals 14 residues. Germline CDR1 reads MGHRA; CDR2 reads YSYEKL. CDR3 sequence reads: CASSQVGAYVRQFF. DNA of the CDR3: TGCGCCAGCAGCCAAGTTGGGGCCTATGTGAGGCAGTTCTTC.

The chain is built from TRBV5-1 and TRBJ2-2, with 7 bases fitting TRBD1. The CDR3 is 16 amino acids. Germline V CDR1 and CDR2: SGHRS, YFSETQ. Trimming cost V 7 bases and J 0 bases; bases outside gene matches: 9. The DNA for the CDR3 is TGCGCCAGCTCGGGGCACCAGGGGGCGAACACCGGGGAGCTGTTTTTT. This encodes CASSGHQGANTGELFF.

The chain combines TRBV2 with TRBJ2-1, with 8 bases fitting TRBD2. Trimming took 6 bases from V and 9 from J; bases not matched to a gene: 4. This CDR3 contains 12 residues. Germline V lookup: CDR1 SNHLY, CDR2 FYNNEI. The CDR3 sequence is CASRPTSGEQFF. The CDR3 DNA sequence: TGTGCCAGCAGACCTACTAGCGGTGAGCAGTTCTTC.

The sample holds a few counts of this clone. The rearrangement uses TRBV18 and TRBJ2-7, with a tentative D call TRBD2 (5 bases). Trimming shortened V by 4 bases and J by 0 bases, and 10 bases separated the two germline ends. The V gene's germline CDR1 is KGHSH and CDR2 LQKENI. The CDR3 is made up of 14 amino acids. This chain's CDR3 is CASSLRGPSYEQYF. In DNA form, the CDR3 reads TGTGCCAGCTCACTCCGGGGTCCCTCCTACGAGCAGTACTTC.